This TCR beta chain was obtained from a study of shared clonotypes between healthy human individuals. The CDR3 is 14 amino acids. Germline loops: CDR1 SQVTM, CDR2 ANQGSEA. Only CD45RO-negative cells positively selected for CCR7 counted as naive CD8 cells, so terminally differentiated effector memory CD45RA+ cells were excluded. In its sample, this clone was seen once. A junction end diverges from the germline sequence, so it may reflect a read error. Assay used: immunoSEQ multiplex PCR; TCRdb lists only in-frame clones, some missing. This sample has hundreds of thousands of clones, with about 96% found just once.

Sample: naive CD8+ T cells sorted from blood. This sequence was found in a man aged 30 to 45 in good health. J is TRBJ1-1 and V is TRBV29-1; D is ambiguous. The CDR3 region is CSVGGVVLKTEAFF. CDR3 DNA: TGCAGCGTTGGCGGCGTAGTTCTGAAGACTGAAGCTTTCTTT.